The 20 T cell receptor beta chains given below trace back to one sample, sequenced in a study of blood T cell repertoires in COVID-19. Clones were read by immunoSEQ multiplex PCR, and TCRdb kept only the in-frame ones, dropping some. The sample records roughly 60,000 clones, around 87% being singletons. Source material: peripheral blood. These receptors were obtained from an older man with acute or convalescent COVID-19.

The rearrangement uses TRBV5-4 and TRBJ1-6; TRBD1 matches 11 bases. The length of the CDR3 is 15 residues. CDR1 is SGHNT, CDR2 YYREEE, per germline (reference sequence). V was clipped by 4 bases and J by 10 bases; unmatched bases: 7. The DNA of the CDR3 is TGTGCCAGCAGCCACCCGGGACAGGGGGTGTCACCCCTCCACTTT. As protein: CASSHPGQGVSPLHF. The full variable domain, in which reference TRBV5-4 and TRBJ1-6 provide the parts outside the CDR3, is ETGVTQSPTHLIKTRGQQVTLRCSSQSGHNTVSWYQQALGQGPQFIFQYYREEENGRGNFPPRFSGLQFPNYSSELNVNALELDDSALYLCASSHPGQGVSPLHFGNGTRLTVT.

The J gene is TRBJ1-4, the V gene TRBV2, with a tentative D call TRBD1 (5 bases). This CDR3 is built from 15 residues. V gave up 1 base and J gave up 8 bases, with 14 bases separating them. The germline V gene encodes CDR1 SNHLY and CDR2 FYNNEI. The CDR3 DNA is TGTGCCAGCAGTGAAGAAAACAGGTTACAAGAAAAACTGTTTTTT. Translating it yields CASSEENRLQEKLFF.

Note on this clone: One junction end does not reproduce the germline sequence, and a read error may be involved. The CDR3 nucleotides read TGCGCCCGCAGCTGGGGGGGGGCCCGTGGGGCCAACGTCCTGACTTTC. This gives the protein CARSWGGARGANVLTF. The V gene is TRBV5-1, the J gene TRBJ2-6, with D perhaps TRBD2 (7 bases). Germline V lookup: CDR1 SGHRS, CDR2 YFSETQ. The CDR3 runs 16 residues. The full variable domain, with the rest looked up from reference TRBV5-1 and TRBJ2-6, is KAGVTQTPRYLIKTRGQQVTLSCSPISGHRSVSWYQQTPGQGLQFLFEYFSETQRNKGNFPGRFSGRQFSNSRSEMNVSTLELGDSALYLCARSWGGARGANVLTFGAGSRLTVL.

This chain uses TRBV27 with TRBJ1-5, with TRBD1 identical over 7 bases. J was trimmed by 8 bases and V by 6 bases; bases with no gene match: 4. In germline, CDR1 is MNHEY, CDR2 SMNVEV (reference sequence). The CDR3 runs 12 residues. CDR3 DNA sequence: TGTGCCAGCAGCTCAGGGGGGAAGCCCCAGCATTTT. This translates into CASSSGGKPQHF.

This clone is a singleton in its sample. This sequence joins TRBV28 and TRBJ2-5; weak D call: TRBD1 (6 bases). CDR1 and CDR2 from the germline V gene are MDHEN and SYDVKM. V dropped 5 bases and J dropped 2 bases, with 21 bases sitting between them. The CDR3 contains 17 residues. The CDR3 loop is CASSHMGARKTQETQYF. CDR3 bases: TGTGCCAGCAGTCACATGGGGGCCAGAAAGACTCAAGAGACCCAGTACTTC. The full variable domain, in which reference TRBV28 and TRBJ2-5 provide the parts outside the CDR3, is DVKVTQSSRYLVKRTGEKVFLECVQDMDHENMFWYRQDPGLGLRLIYFSYDVKMKEKGDIPEGYSVSREKKERFSLILESASTNQTSMYLCASSHMGARKTQETQYFGPGTRLLVL.

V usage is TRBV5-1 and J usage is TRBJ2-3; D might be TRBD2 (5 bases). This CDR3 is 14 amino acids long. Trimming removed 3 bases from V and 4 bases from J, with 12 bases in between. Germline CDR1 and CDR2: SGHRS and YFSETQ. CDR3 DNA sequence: TGCGCCAGCAGCTCATTCCGGGGTCCAGATACGCAGTATTTT. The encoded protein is CASSSFRGPDTQYF.

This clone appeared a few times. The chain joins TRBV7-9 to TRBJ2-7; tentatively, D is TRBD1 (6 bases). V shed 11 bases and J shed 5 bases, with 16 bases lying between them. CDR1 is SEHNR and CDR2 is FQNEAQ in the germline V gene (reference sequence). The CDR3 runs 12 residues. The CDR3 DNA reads TGTGCCGGCCGGGACACCCGGAACGAGCAGTACTTC. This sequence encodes CAGRDTRNEQYF.

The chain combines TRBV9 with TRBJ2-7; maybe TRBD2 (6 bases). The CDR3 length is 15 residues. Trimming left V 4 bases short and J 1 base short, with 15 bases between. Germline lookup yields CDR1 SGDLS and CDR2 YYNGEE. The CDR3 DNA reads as TGTGCCAGCAGCCCGCGGGACGGAGGGTCCTACGAGCAGTACTTC. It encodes CASSPRDGGSYEQYF.

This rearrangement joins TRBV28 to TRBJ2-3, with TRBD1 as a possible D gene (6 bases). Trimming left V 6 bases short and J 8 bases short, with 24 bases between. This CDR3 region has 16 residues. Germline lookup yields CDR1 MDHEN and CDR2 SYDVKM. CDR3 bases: TGTGCCAGCAGAACAACCGGGACACTGGCATCGGGTACGCAGTATTTT. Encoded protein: CASRTTGTLASGTQYF.

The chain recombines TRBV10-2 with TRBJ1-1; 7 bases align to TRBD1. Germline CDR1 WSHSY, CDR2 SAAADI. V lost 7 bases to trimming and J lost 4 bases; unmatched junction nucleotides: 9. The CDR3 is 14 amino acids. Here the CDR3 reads CASTLRAGGTEAFF. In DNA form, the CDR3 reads TGCGCCAGCACCTTAAGGGCAGGGGGCACTGAAGCTTTCTTT.

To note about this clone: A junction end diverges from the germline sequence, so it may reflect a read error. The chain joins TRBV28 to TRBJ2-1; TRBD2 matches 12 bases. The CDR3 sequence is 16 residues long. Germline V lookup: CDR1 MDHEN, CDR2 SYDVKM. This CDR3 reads CASRFVGASGRGEQFF. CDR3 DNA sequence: TGTGCCAGCCGTTTCGTGGGGGCTAGCGGGAGGGGTGAGCAGTTCTTC.

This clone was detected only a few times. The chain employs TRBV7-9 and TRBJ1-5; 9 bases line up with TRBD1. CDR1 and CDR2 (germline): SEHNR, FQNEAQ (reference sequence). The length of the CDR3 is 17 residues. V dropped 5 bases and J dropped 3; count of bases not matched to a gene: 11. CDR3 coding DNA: TGTGCCAGCAGCCGAACAGGGGGCGCTTTTAACAATCAGCCCCAGCATTTT. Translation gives CASSRTGGAFNNQPQHF.

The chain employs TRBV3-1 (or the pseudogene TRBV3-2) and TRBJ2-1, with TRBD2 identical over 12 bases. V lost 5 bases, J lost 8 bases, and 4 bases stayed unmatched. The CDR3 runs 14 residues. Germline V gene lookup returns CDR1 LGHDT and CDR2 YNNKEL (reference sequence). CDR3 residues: CASSASGRADEQFF. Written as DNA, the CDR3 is TGTGCCAGCAGCGCTAGCGGGAGGGCCGATGAGCAGTTCTTC.

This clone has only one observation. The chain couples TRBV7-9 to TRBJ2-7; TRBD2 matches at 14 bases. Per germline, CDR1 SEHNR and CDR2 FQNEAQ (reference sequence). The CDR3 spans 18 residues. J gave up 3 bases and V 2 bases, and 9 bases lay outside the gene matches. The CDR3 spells CASSLNWGTSGSNYEQYF. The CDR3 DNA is TGTGCCAGCAGCTTAAATTGGGGGACTAGCGGGAGTAACTACGAGCAGTACTTC.

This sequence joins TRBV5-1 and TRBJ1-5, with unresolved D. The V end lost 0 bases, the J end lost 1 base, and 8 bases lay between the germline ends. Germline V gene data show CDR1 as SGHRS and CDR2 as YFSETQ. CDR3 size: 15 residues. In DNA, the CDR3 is TGCGCCAGCAGCTTGGGAGGCAGAAGCAATCAGCCCCAGCATTTT. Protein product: CASSLGGRSNQPQHF.

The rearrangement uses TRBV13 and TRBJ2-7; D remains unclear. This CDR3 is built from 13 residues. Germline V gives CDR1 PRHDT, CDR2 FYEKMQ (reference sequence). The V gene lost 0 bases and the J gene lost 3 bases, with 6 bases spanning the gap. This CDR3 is CASSLGRSYEQYF. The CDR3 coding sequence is TGTGCCAGCAGCTTAGGCCGCAGCTACGAGCAGTACTTC.

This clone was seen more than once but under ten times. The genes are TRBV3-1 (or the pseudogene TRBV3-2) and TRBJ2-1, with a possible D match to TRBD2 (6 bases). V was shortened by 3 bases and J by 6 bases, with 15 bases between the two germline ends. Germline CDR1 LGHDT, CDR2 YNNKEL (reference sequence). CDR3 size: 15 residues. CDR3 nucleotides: TGTGCCAGCAGCCAGGCCCCCTTGGGGGGCAATGAGCAGTTCTTC. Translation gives CASSQAPLGGNEQFF.

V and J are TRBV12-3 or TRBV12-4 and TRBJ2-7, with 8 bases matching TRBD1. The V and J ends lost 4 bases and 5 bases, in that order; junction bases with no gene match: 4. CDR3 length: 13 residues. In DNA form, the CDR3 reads TGTGCCAGCAGTTCGGGACAGGTACACGAGCAGTACTTC. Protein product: CASSSGQVHEQYF.

The CDR3 sequence: CATSGAEAGGTDTQYF. DNA for the CDR3: TGTGCCACCAGTGGCGCTGAGGCAGGGGGGACAGATACGCAGTATTTT. The J gene is TRBJ2-3, the V gene TRBV24-1, with D maybe TRBD1 (7 bases). Germline CDR1 reads KGHDR; CDR2 reads SFDVKD. There are 16 residues in the CDR3. Trimming stripped 5 bases from V and 3 bases from J, with 17 bases between.

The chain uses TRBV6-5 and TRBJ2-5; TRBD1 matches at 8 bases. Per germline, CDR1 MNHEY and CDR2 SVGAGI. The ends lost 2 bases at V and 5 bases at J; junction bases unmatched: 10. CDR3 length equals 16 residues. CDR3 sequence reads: CASSYAGQGARETQYF. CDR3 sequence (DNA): TGTGCCAGCAGTTACGCTGGGCAGGGGGCGCGGGAGACCCAGTACTTC.